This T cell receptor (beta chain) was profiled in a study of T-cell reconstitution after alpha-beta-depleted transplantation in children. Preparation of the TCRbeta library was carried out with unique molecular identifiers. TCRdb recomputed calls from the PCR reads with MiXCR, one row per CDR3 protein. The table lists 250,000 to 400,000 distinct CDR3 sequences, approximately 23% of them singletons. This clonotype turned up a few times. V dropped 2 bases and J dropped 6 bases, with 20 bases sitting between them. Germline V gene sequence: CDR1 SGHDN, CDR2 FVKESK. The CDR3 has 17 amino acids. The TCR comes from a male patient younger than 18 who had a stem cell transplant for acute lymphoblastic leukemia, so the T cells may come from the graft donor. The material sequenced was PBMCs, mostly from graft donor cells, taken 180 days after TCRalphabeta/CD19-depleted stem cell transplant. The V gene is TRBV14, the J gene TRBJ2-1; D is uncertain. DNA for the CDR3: TGTGCCAGCAGCCAACGTCCTTGGACGCGCCGGAGCAATGAGCAGTTCTTC. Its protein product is CASSQRPWTRRSNEQFF. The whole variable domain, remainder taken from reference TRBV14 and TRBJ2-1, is EAGVTQFPSHSVIEKGQTVTLRCDPISGHDNLYWYRRVMGKEIKFLLHFVKESKQDESGMPNNRFLAERTGGTYSTLKVQPAELEDSGVYFCASSQRPWTRRSNEQFFGPGTRLTVL.